This TCR beta chain was identified during a study of CD8 T cells in Susac syndrome (dated by TCRdb to between 2018 and 2021). About the investigation overall: Of the Susac syndrome patients who were sequenced, about 6 had clinically active disease and fewer than ten were in clinical remission. Repertoire sequencing was used to test whether CD8+ T cell activation and differentiation in Susac syndrome was antigen driven. At blood withdrawal, Susac syndrome patients were either therapy-naive, taking corticosteroids (in some cases with IVIg as well), or taking IVIg alone. Clonality of the CD8+ T cell repertoire was compared between around eleven healthy donors, some 14 Susac syndrome patients and approximately 16 multiple sclerosis patients.

Peripheral blood CD8+ and CD4+ T cells from healthy donors, Susac syndrome patients and multiple sclerosis patients were profiled using high-throughput TCR beta sequencing. The Susac syndrome patients fulfilled recently defined diagnostic criteria for either definite or probable disease. CD8+ TEMRA cells were enriched by FACS, while bulk CD8+ and CD4+ T cells were purified by magnetic negative isolation. Blood was collected in EDTA tubes and processed within 24 hours, with PBMCs isolated through density gradient centrifugation. PBMCs intended for TCR sequencing were frozen in liquid nitrogen and were later thawed in a 37 degrees C water bath. The sorted or isolated CD4+, CD8+ and CD8+ TEMRA cells reached a purity of at least 90%. As concerns this clonotype: The clone's antigen remains unknown. One base away there is no much larger clone; base qualities are not given.

The paper as a whole reports these results and caveats: The number of individuals in the TCR sequencing and HLA analysis was recognized as being relatively small. Clonal expansion was seen in Susac syndrome CD8+ repertoires, peaking in CD8+ TEMRA cells and being greater in clinically active patients than in remitting ones. In the total CD8+ and CD8+ TEMRA repertoires, 15 to 20 and five Susac-specific public clones, respectively, were identified.

RNA was extracted with the RNeasy kit and roughly 0.5 to 1 ug was reverse transcribed using random hexamers. TCR beta CDR3 regions were amplified with the immunoSEQ multiplex PCR assay covering 54 Vbeta and 13 Jbeta segments. PCR amplification bias was corrected using a synthetic template baseline for primer optimization and computational correction. Per the source publication's procedure: Reads were annotated to V, D and J genes according to IMGT and were analyzed with immunoSEQ Analyzer, with only productive sequences retained. To calculate clonality, Shannon entropy was normalized by log2 of the number of productive unique sequences and then subtracted from one. Public and private clones were assessed among the 100 most prevalent clones of each patient and control. Clones were defined as Susac-specific when absent from the healthy and MS cohorts, from approximately 970 published viral clones and from other ImmuneACCESS disease sequences. In TCRdb, the public reads were trimmed at Q25 with fastp and aligned with MiXCR, with productive beta chains retained. Rows with one shared CDR3 protein collapse into an entry with the most common genes and DNA. Here the V and J calls rest on TCRdb's processing, not on the authors' analysis. The sample table shows about 150,000 distinct CDR3 sequences, and approximately 95% are seen once. Of the sample, about 0.18% is held by the ten largest clones.

What was sequenced was CD8+ T cells from PBMCs. The TCR originated in a human donor with Susac syndrome.

The sequenced DNA: TGTGCCAGCAGCGAAGTCTTCCGGCGGGCTAGTTATAGCAATCAGCCCCAGCATTTT. It is translated as CASSEVFRRASYSNQPQHF. The rearrangement joined TRBV21-1 to TRBJ1-5. TRBV21-1 is assigned pseudogene status. The CDR3 goes from the cysteine to the phenylalanine over 19 residues. Only CDR3 DNA is held: 57 bases, read in frame from base 1.